This T cell receptor beta chain was identified during a study of CD8 T cells in ankylosing spondylitis. As concerns this clonotype: Antigen specificity is unknown.

General study findings and limits: A TCR beta motif of under 10 highly homologous variants seemed to mark ankylosing spondylitis blood.

Germline lookup yields CDR1 LGHNA and CDR2 YSLEER. The CDR3 contains 14 residues. V shed 1 base and J shed 5 bases, with 12 bases lying between them. TCR beta libraries were made by quantitative 5'-RACE with molecular barcodes. TCRdb independently ran MiXCR on the 5' RACE reads; one entry per CDR3 protein. This sample has some 840,000 distinct CDR3 sequences; 10% to 15% occur once, and the top ten carry about 0.5%. Specimen: blood, either unsorted or a sorted T cell fraction (not recorded which). The chain couples TRBV4-3 to TRBJ2-7, with D possibly matching TRBD2 (5 bases). The sequence was collected from a male donor with ankylosing spondylitis. Here the CDR3 DNA reads TGCGCCAGCAGCCAAGCTCCCTTCGGGGACGAGCAGTACTTC. As protein: CASSQAPFGDEQYF.